Presented here are 10 T cell receptor beta chains from one specimen sequenced in a study of Ad26.COV2.S vaccination and SARS-CoV-2 variants. The treatment here: approximately 18 received Ad26.COV2.S at low or high dose, single or two shots; 5 received placebo; per-sample allocation not given. On day 63 after the first injection, vaccine and placebo recipients gave samples. Some clones are missing from TCRdb's copy, which holds only in-frame ones; the method was immunoSEQ multiplex PCR. The sample lists about 440,000 clones; about 90% were seen once. The sequencing here drew on peripheral blood, taken in a trial of Ad26.COV2.S vaccine versus placebo. These TCRs come from a person between 18 and 65 years old who received the Ad26.COV2.S COVID-19 vaccine or a placebo.

The V gene is TRBV5-4, the J gene TRBJ2-3, with 7 bases that match TRBD2. Germline V CDR1 and CDR2: SGHNT, YYREEE (reference sequence). This CDR3 comprises 15 residues. The trim removed 3 bases at V and 6 bases at J, leaving 10 bases unmatched. CDR3 sequence: CASSSRTSIPDTQYF. The CDR3 DNA sequence: TGTGCCAGCAGCTCGCGGACTAGTATTCCCGATACGCAGTATTTT.

The V call is TRBV20-1, the J call TRBJ1-4, with D possibly being TRBD1 (5 bases). The CDR3 runs to 11 residues. CDR1 DFQATT and CDR2 SNEGSKA come from the germline V gene (reference sequence). As DNA, the CDR3 is TGCAGCGTCAGCCAGGGTGAAAAACTGTTTTTT. The encoded protein is CSVSQGEKLFF.

This clone came up once. V and J are TRBV27 and TRBJ2-7, with TRBD2 as a possible D gene (6 bases). This CDR3 has 16 amino acids. CDR1 MNHEY and CDR2 SMNVEV come from the germline V gene (reference sequence). The V and J ends lost 3 bases and 0 bases respectively, with 15 bases between them. This chain's CDR3 is CASSFIQPGLSYEQYF. Written as DNA, the CDR3 is TGTGCCAGCAGTTTCATTCAGCCGGGACTCTCCTACGAGCAGTACTTC.

The chain links TRBV7-9 to TRBJ2-2; the match to TRBD2 covers 10 bases. This CDR3 comprises 14 residues. Looked up from germline, CDR1 is SEHNR and CDR2 is FQNEAQ (reference sequence). After removal of 5 bases from V and 6 bases from J, the junction contained 3 bases not matched to a gene. DNA for the CDR3: TGTGCCAGCAGCCCCAGCGGGAGGGCCGGGGAGCTGTTTTTT. It codes for CASSPSGRAGELFF.

V usage is TRBV30 and J usage is TRBJ1-5; possibly TRBD1 for D (6 bases). The ends were cut back, 0 bases at V and 3 bases at J, with 15 bases in the middle. CDR1 GTSNPN and CDR2 SVGIG come from the germline V gene (reference sequence). CDR3 length equals 16 residues. CDR3 sequence (DNA): TGTGCCTGGAGTGTACGTGGACAGCTACTCAATCAGCCCCAGCATTTT. It is translated as CAWSVRGQLLNQPQHF.

This rearrangement joins TRBV6-5 to TRBJ2-6; no clear D. From germline, CDR1 is MNHEY and CDR2 SVGAGI. Trimming stripped 6 bases from V and 0 bases from J, with 9 bases between. The CDR3 has 15 amino acids. Here the CDR3 reads CASSLQTSGANVLTF. CDR3 sequence (DNA): TGTGCCAGCAGCCTCCAGACCTCTGGGGCCAACGTCCTGACTTTC.

The J gene is TRBJ2-7, the V gene TRBV5-6; 8 bases align to TRBD1. This CDR3 contains 15 residues. CDR1 and CDR2 (germline): SGHDT, YYEEEE. The trim removed 0 bases at V and 2 bases at J, leaving 4 bases unmatched. In nucleotides, the CDR3 is TGTGCCAGCAGCTTGGGCAGGGGGCGTCCCTACGAGCAGTACTTC. Its protein is CASSLGRGRPYEQYF.

V and J are TRBV9 and TRBJ2-7, with D tentatively TRBD2 (6 bases). V was pared by 0 bases and J by 6 bases, with 13 bases between. CDR1 is SGDLS and CDR2 is YYNGEE in the germline V gene. This CDR3 has 14 amino acids. The CDR3 coding sequence is TGTGCCAGCAGCGTAGGGCCTACCGGGGGCGAGCAGTACTTC. It specifies CASSVGPTGGEQYF.

This chain uses TRBV29-1 with TRBJ2-1, with D uncertain. The CDR3 sequence is 14 residues long. CDR1 and CDR2 (germline): SQVTM, ANQGSEA. The V end lost 3 bases, the J end lost 4 bases, and 13 bases lay between the germline ends. CDR3 sequence (DNA): TGCAGCGTTGACCTAGGGTCCGTTTACAATGAGCAGTTCTTC. Encoded protein: CSVDLGSVYNEQFF.

The genes are TRBV5-6 and TRBJ2-1; no definite D call. The CDR3 is 15 amino acids. Germline values: CDR1 SGHDT, CDR2 YYEEEE. V lost 4 bases to trimming and J lost 4 bases, with 15 bases between them. In DNA, the CDR3 is TGTGCCAGCAGCCTGGACCCGGCATCTTACAATGAGCAGTTCTTC. Protein product: CASSLDPASYNEQFF.